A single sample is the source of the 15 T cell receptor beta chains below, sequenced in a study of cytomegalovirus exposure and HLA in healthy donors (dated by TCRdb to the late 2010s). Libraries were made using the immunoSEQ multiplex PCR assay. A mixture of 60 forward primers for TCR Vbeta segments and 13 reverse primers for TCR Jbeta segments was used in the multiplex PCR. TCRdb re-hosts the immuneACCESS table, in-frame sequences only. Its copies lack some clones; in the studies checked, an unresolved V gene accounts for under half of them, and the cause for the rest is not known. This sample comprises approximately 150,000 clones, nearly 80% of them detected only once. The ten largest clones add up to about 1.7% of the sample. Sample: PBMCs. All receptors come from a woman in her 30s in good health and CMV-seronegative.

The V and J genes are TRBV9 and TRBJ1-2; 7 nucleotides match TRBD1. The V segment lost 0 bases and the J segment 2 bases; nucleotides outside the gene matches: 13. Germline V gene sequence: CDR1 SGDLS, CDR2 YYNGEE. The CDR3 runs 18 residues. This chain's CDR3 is CASSVVVGRTGDNYGYTF. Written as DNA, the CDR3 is TGTGCCAGCAGCGTAGTTGTGGGAAGGACAGGAGACAACTATGGCTACACCTTC. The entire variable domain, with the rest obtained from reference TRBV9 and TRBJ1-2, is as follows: DSGVTQTPKHLITATGQRVTLRCSPRSGDLSVYWYQQSLDQGLQFLIQYYNGEERAKGNILERFSAQQFPDLHSELNLSSLELGDSALYFCASSVVVGRTGDNYGYTFGSGTRLTVV.

The CDR3 region has the DNA TGTGCCAGCAGTCGGGGGACTAGCTCCTACGAGCAGTACTTC. Protein: CASSRGTSSYEQYF. This chain connects TRBV25-1 to TRBJ2-7; 8 bases are a match to TRBD2. The V gene's germline CDR1 is MGHDK and CDR2 SYGVNS. The CDR3 is made up of 14 amino acids. The V and J ends lost 5 bases and 0 bases, in that order; junction bases with no gene match: 3.

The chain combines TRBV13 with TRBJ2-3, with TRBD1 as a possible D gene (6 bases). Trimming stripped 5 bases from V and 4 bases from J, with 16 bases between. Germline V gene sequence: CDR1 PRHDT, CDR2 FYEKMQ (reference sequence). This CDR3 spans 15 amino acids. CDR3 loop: CASSPTQTGSDTQYF. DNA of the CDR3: TGTGCCAGCAGCCCGACTCAAACAGGGTCAGATACGCAGTATTTT.

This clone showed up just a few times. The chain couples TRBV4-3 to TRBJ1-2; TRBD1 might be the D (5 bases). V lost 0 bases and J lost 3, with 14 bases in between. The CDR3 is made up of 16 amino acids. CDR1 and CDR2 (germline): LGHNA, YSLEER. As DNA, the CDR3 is TGCGCCAGCAGCCAAGATTGGCAGGGCCTTGACTATGGCTACACCTTC. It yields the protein CASSQDWQGLDYGYTF.

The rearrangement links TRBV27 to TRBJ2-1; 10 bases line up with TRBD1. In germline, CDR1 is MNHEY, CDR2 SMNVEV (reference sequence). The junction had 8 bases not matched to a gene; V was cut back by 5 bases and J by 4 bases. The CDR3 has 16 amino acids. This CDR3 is CASSPLPGQGYNEQFF. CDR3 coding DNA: TGTGCCAGCAGTCCGCTACCGGGACAGGGGTACAATGAGCAGTTCTTC.

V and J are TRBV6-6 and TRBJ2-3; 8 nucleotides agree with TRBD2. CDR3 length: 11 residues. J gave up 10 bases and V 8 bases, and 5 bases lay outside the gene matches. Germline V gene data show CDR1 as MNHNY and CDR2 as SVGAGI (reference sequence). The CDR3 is CASGATSAQYF. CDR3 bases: TGTGCCAGCGGGGCGACTAGCGCGCAGTATTTT.

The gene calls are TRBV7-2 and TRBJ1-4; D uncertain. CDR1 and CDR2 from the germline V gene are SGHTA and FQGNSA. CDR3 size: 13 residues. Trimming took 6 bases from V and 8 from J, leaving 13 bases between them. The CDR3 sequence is CASRSGRGEKLFF. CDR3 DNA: TGTGCCAGCAGGTCAGGTCGGGGAGAAAAACTGTTTTTT. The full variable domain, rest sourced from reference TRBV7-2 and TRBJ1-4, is GAGVSQSPSNKVTEKGKDVELRCDPISGHTALYWYRQSLGQGLEFLIYFQGNSAPDKSGLPSDRFSAERTGGSVSTLTIQRTQQEDSAVYLCASRSGRGEKLFFGSGTQLSVL.

The CDR3 spells CASSDRGEQPQHF. The CDR3 DNA reads TGTGCCAGCAGCGACAGGGGAGAGCAGCCCCAGCATTTT. The genes are TRBV6-1 and TRBJ1-5; 8 bases line up with TRBD1. Losses at the gene ends were 6 bases for V and 7 bases for J; bases not matched to a gene: 5. The CDR3 contains 13 residues. Looked up from germline, CDR1 is MNHNS and CDR2 is SASEGT.

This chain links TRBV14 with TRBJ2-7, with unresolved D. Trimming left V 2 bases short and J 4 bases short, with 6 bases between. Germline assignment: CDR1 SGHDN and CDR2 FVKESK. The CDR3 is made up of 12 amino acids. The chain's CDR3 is CASSQLPYEQYF. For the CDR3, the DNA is TGTGCCAGCAGCCAACTTCCGTACGAGCAGTACTTC.

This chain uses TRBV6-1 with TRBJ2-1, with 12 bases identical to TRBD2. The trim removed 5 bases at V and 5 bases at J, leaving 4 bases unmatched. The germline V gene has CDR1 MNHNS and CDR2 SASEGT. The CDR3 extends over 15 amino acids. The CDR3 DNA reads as TGTGCCAGCAGTCCTCGGACTAGCGGGGACAATGAGCAGTTCTTC. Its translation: CASSPRTSGDNEQFF.

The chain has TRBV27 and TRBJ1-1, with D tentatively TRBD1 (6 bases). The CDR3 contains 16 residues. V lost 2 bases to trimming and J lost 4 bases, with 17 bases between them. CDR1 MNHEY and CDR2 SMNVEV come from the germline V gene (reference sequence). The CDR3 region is CASSLGWDKTGTEAFF. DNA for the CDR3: TGTGCCAGCAGTTTAGGATGGGACAAAACGGGCACTGAAGCTTTCTTT.

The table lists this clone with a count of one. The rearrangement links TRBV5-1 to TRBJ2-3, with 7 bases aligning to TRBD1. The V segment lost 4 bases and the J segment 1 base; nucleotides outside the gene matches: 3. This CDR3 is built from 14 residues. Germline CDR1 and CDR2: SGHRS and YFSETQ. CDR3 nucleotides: TGCGCCAGCAGCCAGACAGGGCGCACAGATACGCAGTATTTT. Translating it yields CASSQTGRTDTQYF.

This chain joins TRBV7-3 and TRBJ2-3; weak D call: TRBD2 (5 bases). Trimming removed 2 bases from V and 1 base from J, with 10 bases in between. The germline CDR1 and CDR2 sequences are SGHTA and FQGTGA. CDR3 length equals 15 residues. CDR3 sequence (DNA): TGTGCCAGCAGCTTAGGCTTGGGAGGCACAGATACGCAGTATTTT. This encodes CASSLGLGGTDTQYF.

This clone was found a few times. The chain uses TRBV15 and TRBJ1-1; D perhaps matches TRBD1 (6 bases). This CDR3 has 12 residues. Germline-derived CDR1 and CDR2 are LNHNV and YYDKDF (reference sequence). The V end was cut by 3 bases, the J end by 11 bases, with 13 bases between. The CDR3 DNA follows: TGTGCCACCAGCAGGGGGGGGGCCGAGGCTTTCTTT. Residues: CATSRGGAEAFF.

The DNA of the CDR3 is TGTGCCTGGAGTAGCACAGGGTTATCGCGCTATGGCTACACCTTC. This encodes CAWSSTGLSRYGYTF. The gene calls are TRBV30 and TRBJ1-2, with D possibly matching TRBD1 (6 bases). The CDR3 covers 15 residues. Germline V gene data show CDR1 as GTSNPN and CDR2 as SVGIG (reference sequence). Trimming shortened V by 2 bases and J by 4 bases, and 17 bases separated the two germline ends.